This TCR beta chain was obtained from a study of blood T cell repertoires in COVID-19. About the study: Samples came from the United States, Italy and Spain, spanning acute and convalescent COVID-19. From T cells, B-cell-depleted T cells, or PBMCs came the material, which was cDNA or gDNA.

One Seattle source followed patients from active infection through their disease course. V lost 4 bases to trimming and J lost 4 bases, with 13 bases between them. The CDR3 sequence is 13 residues long. Germline V lookup: CDR1 SQVTM, CDR2 ANQGSEA. Authors' data handling: By means of reference gene primer amplification, nucleated cell counts were estimated. Clones were read by immunoSEQ multiplex PCR, and TCRdb kept only the in-frame ones, dropping some. That table is the source of V, J and clone size, and D and trimming were worked out from the DNA. Of about 370,000 clones detected, approximately 88% appear once; the ten largest clones hold approximately 3%.

The sequence was obtained from a woman under 40 with COVID-19, enrolled during active disease. The chain carries TRBV29-1 and TRBJ1-1, with D perhaps TRBD1 (5 bases). The sample was peripheral blood. CDR3 in DNA: TGCAGCGTTGGAGGGACGGGGGGCACTGAAGCTTTCTTT. This encodes CSVGGTGGTEAFF.